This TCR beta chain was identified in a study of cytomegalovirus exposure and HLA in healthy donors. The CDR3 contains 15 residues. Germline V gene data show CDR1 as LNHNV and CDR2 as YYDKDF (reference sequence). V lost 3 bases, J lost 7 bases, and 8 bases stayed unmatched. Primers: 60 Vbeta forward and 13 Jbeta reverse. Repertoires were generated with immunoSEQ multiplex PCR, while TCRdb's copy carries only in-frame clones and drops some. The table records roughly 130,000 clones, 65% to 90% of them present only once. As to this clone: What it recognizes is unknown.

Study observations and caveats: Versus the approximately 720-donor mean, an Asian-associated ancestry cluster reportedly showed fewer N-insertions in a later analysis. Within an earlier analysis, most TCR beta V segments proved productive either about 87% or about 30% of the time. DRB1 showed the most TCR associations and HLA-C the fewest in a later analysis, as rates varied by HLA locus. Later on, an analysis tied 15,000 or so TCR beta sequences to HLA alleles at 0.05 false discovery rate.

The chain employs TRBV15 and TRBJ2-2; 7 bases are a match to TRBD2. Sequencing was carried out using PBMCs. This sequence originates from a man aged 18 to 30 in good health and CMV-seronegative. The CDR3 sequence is CATSRPAGMGGELFF. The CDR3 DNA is TGTGCCACCAGCAGGCCAGCGGGGATGGGCGGGGAGCTGTTTTTT.